This T cell receptor (beta chain) was profiled in a study of CD8 T cells in Susac syndrome. Reverse transcription of about 0.5 to 1 ug RNA used random hexamers. TCRdb analysed the immunoSEQ multiplex PCR reads with MiXCR anew, one entry per CDR3 protein. The sample includes under 200,000 distinct CDR3 sequences, roughly 90% of them seen just once. There are 14 residues in the CDR3. With V trimmed by 4 bases and J by 7 bases, 6 bases remained unmatched. Turning to this clonotype: What it binds is not known.

Notes on the study in general: None of the CD4+ T cell repertoires in Susac syndrome showed clonal expansion.

The sequenced sample consisted of CD4+ T cells from PBMCs. This chain links TRBV12-3 or TRBV12-4 with TRBJ1-3, with 8 nucleotides matching TRBD1. This TCR came from a human donor with Susac syndrome. CDR3 in amino acids: CASSWTGRGNTIYF. The DNA of the CDR3 is TGTGCCAGCAGTTGGACAGGGAGGGGCAACACCATATATTTT.